The 28 T cell receptor beta chains given below trace back to one sample, sequenced in a study of beta chain features in type 1 diabetes. What was sequenced were expressed TCRB transcripts, since all of the isolated RNA had been reverse transcribed. Libraries were prepared by immunoSEQ multiplex PCR; TCRdb keeps only in-frame clonotypes and omits some of them. Counted here are about 360,000 clones, around 12% occurring once; the ten biggest clones make up under 0.02%. Sequences were obtained from naive CD4+ T cells from blood. Source of these receptors: a man between 18 and 35 years old in good health.

This clone was detected a few times. The rearrangement joins TRBV18 to TRBJ2-1; D might be TRBD2 (7 bases). V was shortened by 6 bases and J by 5 bases, with 11 bases between the two germline ends. Germline V gene lookup returns CDR1 KGHSH and CDR2 LQKENI. This CDR3 has 13 amino acids. This chain's CDR3 is CASSGGANNEQFF. Here the CDR3 DNA reads TGTGCCAGCTCTGGGGGGGCCAACAATGAGCAGTTCTTC.

This clone occurred a few times. The chain joins TRBV18 to TRBJ2-1; unclear D gene. Germline CDR1 reads KGHSH; CDR2 reads LQKENI. The germline V and J ends were trimmed by 0 bases and 0 bases, with 9 bases remaining between them. The CDR3 length is 16 residues. CDR3 sequence reads: CASSPPERRSYNEQFF. DNA of the CDR3: TGTGCCAGCTCACCACCGGAGCGCCGCTCCTACAATGAGCAGTTCTTC.

V is TRBV5-5 and J is TRBJ2-7; the D is unclear. Trimming took off 4 bases at V and 2 bases at J, with 19 bases between the two ends. CDR1 is SGHKS, CDR2 YYEKEE, per germline (reference sequence). This CDR3 has 16 amino acids. CDR3 coding DNA: TGTGCCAGCAGCCCCCTCGGTGGCGGCGATCCCTACGAGCAGTACTTC. This gives the protein CASSPLGGGDPYEQYF.

The J gene is TRBJ2-7, the V gene TRBV28, with 8 bases that match TRBD1. J gave up 3 bases and V 6 bases, and 7 bases lay outside the gene matches. This CDR3 contains 14 residues. The germline gives CDR1 MDHEN, CDR2 SYDVKM. DNA for the CDR3: TGTGCCAGCAGCAAACCCGGGACAGGCTACGAGCAGTACTTC. This sequence encodes CASSKPGTGYEQYF. Drawing the rest from reference TRBV28 and TRBJ2-7, the complete variable domain is DVKVTQSSRYLVKRTGEKVFLECVQDMDHENMFWYRQDPGLGLRLIYFSYDVKMKEKGDIPEGYSVSREKKERFSLILESASTNQTSMYLCASSKPGTGYEQYFGPGTRLTVT.

The chain has TRBV28 and TRBJ2-7; weak D call: TRBD1 (5 bases). The CDR3 consists of 16 residues. CDR1 is MDHEN, CDR2 SYDVKM, per germline. The V gene lost 7 bases and the J gene lost 3 bases, with 22 bases spanning the gap. CDR3 in amino acids: CASTSLGQGKSYEQYF. The CDR3 bases are TGTGCCAGCACCTCCTTGGGGCAGGGTAAAAGCTACGAGCAGTACTTC.

In its sample, this clone was seen a few times. In nucleotides, the CDR3 is TGCAGCGTTGAGGCGGGGGTTTACACTGAAGCTTTCTTT. Translation gives CSVEAGVYTEAFF. The V and J genes are TRBV29-1 and TRBJ1-1; the D gene is possibly TRBD1 (5 bases). V was trimmed by 3 bases and J by 3 bases, leaving 11 bases between them. This CDR3 comprises 13 residues. The germline V gene has CDR1 SQVTM and CDR2 ANQGSEA.

The chain recombines TRBV6-1 with TRBJ1-5; D may be TRBD1 (5 bases). The length of the CDR3 is 13 residues. Germline V lookup: CDR1 MNHNS, CDR2 SASEGT. V lost 7 bases and J lost 0, with 7 bases in between. The CDR3: CASIGGSNQPQHF. CDR3 sequence (DNA): TGTGCCAGCATCGGGGGTAGCAATCAGCCCCAGCATTTT.

V usage is TRBV5-8 and J usage is TRBJ1-2; tentative D call: TRBD1 (5 bases). The V and J ends lost 4 bases and 4 bases respectively, with 14 bases between them. Looked up from germline, CDR1 is SGHTS and CDR2 is YDEGEE. The CDR3 is 14 residues long. This CDR3 is CASSVMEGVYGYTF. DNA for the CDR3: TGTGCCAGCAGCGTAATGGAAGGGGTCTATGGCTACACCTTC. Full variable domain (rest looked up from reference TRBV5-8 and TRBJ1-2): EAGVTQSPTHLIKTRGQQATLRCSPISGHTSVYWYQQALGLGLQFLLWYDEGEERNRGNFPPRFSGRQFPNYSSELNVNALELEDSALYLCASSVMEGVYGYTFGSGTRLTVV.

The rearrangement joins TRBV6-5 to TRBJ2-5, with D uncertain. Germline V gene sequence: CDR1 MNHEY, CDR2 SVGAGI. Trimming took off 5 bases at V and 5 bases at J, with 12 bases between the two ends. CDR3 length: 13 amino acids. The CDR3 region is CASSTQVQETQYF. The CDR3 nucleotides read TGTGCCAGCAGTACACAAGTCCAGGAGACCCAGTACTTC.

The chain employs TRBV15 and TRBJ2-3; weak D call: TRBD1 (6 bases). The germline V and J ends were trimmed by 5 bases and 0 bases, with 9 bases remaining between them. This CDR3 has 14 residues. The germline CDR1 and CDR2 sequences are LNHNV and YYDKDF (reference sequence). CDR3 amino acids: CATSLDRSTDTQYF. The CDR3 DNA follows: TGTGCCACCAGCCTGGACAGAAGCACAGATACGCAGTATTTT.

The rearrangement uses TRBV7-2 and TRBJ1-2; TRBD1 is a possible D gene (5 bases). Germline CDR1 reads SGHTA; CDR2 reads FQGNSA. The CDR3 has 13 residues. V was pared by 1 base and J by 8 bases, with 11 bases between. This chain's CDR3 is CASSLVSGYGYTF. The CDR3 nucleotides read TGTGCCAGCAGCTTAGTTTCAGGGTACGGCTACACCTTC.

This clone was recorded a few times. The CDR3 DNA follows: TGTGCCAGCAGTCCTAGACAGAACTACGAGCAGTACTTC. The encoded protein is CASSPRQNYEQYF. The chain uses TRBV6-5 and TRBJ2-7, with D perhaps TRBD1 (5 bases). Germline V lookup: CDR1 MNHEY, CDR2 SVGAGI. V was pared by 5 bases and J by 3 bases, with 11 bases between. The CDR3 contains 13 residues.

This clone came up a few times. The rearrangement uses TRBV20-1 and TRBJ1-2; D gene ambiguous. The V gene's germline CDR1 is DFQATT and CDR2 SNEGSKA (reference sequence). The CDR3 sequence is 11 residues long. V was shortened by 3 bases and J by 7 bases, with 9 bases between the two germline ends. This CDR3 is CSASPSFGYTF. The CDR3 DNA is TGCAGTGCTAGCCCCTCGTTTGGCTACACCTTC.

The J gene is TRBJ1-5, the V gene TRBV15, with D possibly TRBD1 on 5 matching bases. Trimming pared 1 base from V and 7 bases from J, leaving 14 bases between. The CDR3 covers 15 residues. Looked up from germline, CDR1 is LNHNV and CDR2 is YYDKDF (reference sequence). CDR3 in amino acids: CATSRGWGGGQPQHF. CDR3 in DNA: TGTGCCACCAGCAGAGGTTGGGGGGGAGGACAGCCCCAGCATTTT.

The genes are TRBV5-4 and TRBJ2-1; TRBD2 is a possible D gene (6 bases). Between the trimmed V and J ends, which lost 0 bases and 12 bases, there was a span of 13 bases. CDR1 and CDR2 (germline): SGHNT, YYREEE (reference sequence). The CDR3 is 13 residues long. In nucleotides, the CDR3 is TGTGCCAGCAGCTTGGGCGGGGTAGGTCGGCAGTTCTTC. Its protein is CASSLGGVGRQFF.

The J gene is TRBJ1-5, the V gene TRBV28, with a possible D match to TRBD1 (6 bases). Germline CDR1 and CDR2: MDHEN and SYDVKM. The CDR3 is made up of 14 amino acids. V lost 5 bases, J lost 4 bases, and 12 bases lay in between. CDR3 protein: CASSLPTGNQPQHF. For the CDR3, the DNA is TGTGCCAGCAGTCTACCTACAGGGAATCAGCCCCAGCATTTT.

This clone was seen only a few times. This chain connects TRBV6-1 to TRBJ1-5; D may be TRBD1 (6 bases). The germline gives CDR1 MNHNS, CDR2 SASEGT. Trimming stripped 5 bases from V and 0 bases from J, with 8 bases between. CDR3 size: 14 residues. This CDR3 is CASSSQGSNQPQHF. In nucleotides, the CDR3 is TGTGCCAGCAGTTCACAGGGTAGCAATCAGCCCCAGCATTTT.

This clone turned up a few times. The chain couples TRBV4-3 to TRBJ2-1, with TRBD2 matching over 9 bases. The CDR3 is 16 residues long. Looked up from germline, CDR1 is LGHNA and CDR2 is YSLEER. The trim removed 4 bases at V and 10 bases at J, leaving 14 bases unmatched. Here the CDR3 DNA reads TGCGCCAGCAGCCGGGGATTGGCGGGAGGGCCGCAGGAGCAGTTCTTC. It codes for CASSRGLAGGPQEQFF.

This clone showed up just a few times. The chain links TRBV6-1 to TRBJ2-7; 7 nucleotides line up with TRBD2. This CDR3 has 16 amino acids. In germline, CDR1 is MNHNS, CDR2 SASEGT. The J segment lost 2 bases and the V segment lost 2 bases, leaving 9 bases of the junction unmatched. The CDR3: CASSERRRREPYEQYF. The CDR3 nucleotides read TGTGCCAGCAGTGAACGACGGAGGCGGGAGCCCTACGAGCAGTACTTC.

This clone came up a few times. The V and J genes are TRBV18 and TRBJ2-7, with 12 bases fitting TRBD1. V shed 4 bases, J shed 7 bases, and the junction held 14 bases outside the gene matches. Germline loops: CDR1 KGHSH, CDR2 LQKENI. The CDR3 spans 17 residues. The chain's CDR3 is CASSRYLPGQGALEQYF. CDR3 DNA: TGTGCCAGCTCACGCTACCTGCCGGGACAGGGGGCGCTTGAGCAGTACTTC. Full variable domain (outside the CDR3, taken from reference TRBV18 and TRBJ2-7): NAGVMQNPRHLVRRRGQEARLRCSPMKGHSHVYWYRQLPEEGLKFMVYLQKENIIDESGMPKERFSAEFPKEGPSILRIQQVVRGDSAAYFCASSRYLPGQGALEQYFGPGTRLTVT.

The rearrangement uses TRBV18 and TRBJ2-3, with 7 bases matching TRBD2. V lost 3 bases and J lost 6; bases outside the gene matches: 9. The length of the CDR3 is 15 residues. The germline CDR1 and CDR2 sequences are KGHSH and LQKENI. The CDR3 protein is CASSPAGDSRDTQYF. The CDR3, as DNA: TGTGCCAGCTCACCGGCGGGGGACTCTCGGGATACGCAGTATTTT.

This clone has only a few counts. J is TRBJ2-5 and V is TRBV30, with TRBD1 identical over 9 bases. V lost 5 bases and J lost 2; bases outside the gene matches: 9. CDR3 length equals 15 residues. Germline lookup yields CDR1 GTSNPN and CDR2 SVGIG (reference sequence). The CDR3 is CAWDTGTGTQETQYF. CDR3 bases: TGTGCCTGGGATACCGGGACAGGGACGCAAGAGACCCAGTACTTC.

This clone appeared a few times. The chain uses TRBV19 and TRBJ2-2, with D hard to call. V dropped 1 base and J dropped 6 bases, with 3 bases sitting between them. CDR1 and CDR2 (germline): LNHDA, SQIVND (reference sequence). The CDR3 loop spans 12 amino acids. CDR3 in DNA: TGTGCCAGTAGTATAGCTCCCGGGGAGCTGTTTTTT. As protein: CASSIAPGELFF.

The CDR3 loop reads CASSTTAPADTQYF. In DNA form, the CDR3 reads TGTGCCAGCAGCACAACCGCCCCTGCCGATACGCAGTATTTT. This chain uses TRBV9 with TRBJ2-3; the D is unclear. V shed 4 bases and J shed 6 bases, with 15 bases lying between them. The CDR3 covers 14 residues. From germline, CDR1 is SGDLS and CDR2 YYNGEE.

The chain links TRBV30 to TRBJ2-1, with a tentative D call TRBD1 (7 bases). V dropped 3 bases and J dropped 6 bases, with 9 bases sitting between them. In germline, CDR1 is GTSNPN, CDR2 SVGIG (reference sequence). The CDR3 covers 12 residues. The CDR3 region is CAWSRGVNEQFF. In nucleotides, the CDR3 is TGTGCCTGGAGCAGGGGGGTCAATGAGCAGTTCTTC.

The gene calls are TRBV13 and TRBJ2-5, with a tentative D call TRBD2 (5 bases). Deletions cut 7 bases from V and 6 bases from J, with 15 bases between. CDR1 PRHDT and CDR2 FYEKMQ come from the germline V gene (reference sequence). The length of the CDR3 is 13 residues. In nucleotides, the CDR3 is TGTGCCAGCAATCCTAGGAGGAATCAGACCCAGTACTTC. This encodes CASNPRRNQTQYF.

The chain is built from TRBV28 and TRBJ2-2; a weak D match, TRBD1 (5 bases). The ends were cut back, 5 bases at V and 9 bases at J, with 16 bases in the middle. In germline, CDR1 is MDHEN, CDR2 SYDVKM. The CDR3 extends over 14 amino acids. The CDR3 DNA reads as TGTGCCAGCAGTCCTCCCGGGCAGGGTCGGGAGCTGTTTTTT. It codes for CASSPPGQGRELFF.

The chain combines TRBV7-2 with TRBJ1-4; 10 nucleotides match TRBD1. CDR1 is SGHTA, CDR2 FQGNSA, per germline. Germline trimming cut 4 bases from V and 7 bases from J; bases unmatched to any gene: 6. The CDR3 has 15 amino acids. CDR3 nucleotide sequence: TGTGCCAGCAGCTCGCAGGGGACAGGGGCTGAAAAACTGTTTTTT. Residues: CASSSQGTGAEKLFF.